The clone carrying this T cell receptor beta chain was recorded once. Trimming pared 0 bases from V and 7 bases from J, leaving 9 bases between. There are 13 residues in the CDR3. The V gene's germline CDR1 is SGDLS and CDR2 YYNGEE. Profiling relied on immunoSEQ multiplex PCR, and the TCRdb table lists in-frame clones only, not all of them. The sample includes almost 90,000 clones, approximately 86% of them seen just once. This record belongs to a study of control samples from healthy donors and cancer patients. The sequencing input was blood. This chain joins TRBV9 and TRBJ2-3; D gene ambiguous. This clonotype originated in a man under 40 in good health. This CDR3 is CASSVEGSYTQYF. In nucleotides, the CDR3 is TGTGCCAGCAGCGTAGAAGGGTCATATACGCAGTATTTT. The full variable domain, rest sourced from reference TRBV9 and TRBJ2-3, is DSGVTQTPKHLITATGQRVTLRCSPRSGDLSVYWYQQSLDQGLQFLIQYYNGEERAKGNILERFSAQQFPDLHSELNLSSLELGDSALYFCASSVEGSYTQYFGPGTRLTVL.